Following are 17 T cell receptor beta chains from one sample sequenced in a study of beta chain features in type 1 diabetes. Study-wide points: TCRB CDR3s from Type 1 diabetes patients were moderately but significantly shorter in all four CD4+ subsets.

The isolated RNA, all of it, was reverse transcribed, so expressed TCRB transcripts were what got sequenced. Libraries were prepared by immunoSEQ multiplex PCR; TCRdb keeps only in-frame clonotypes and omits some of them. The profile shows 300,000 or so clones, roughly 9% of them singletons. These receptors' antigens are unknown. Material for sequencing was central memory CD4+ T cells from blood. These receptors came from a man aged 25-45 years with type 1 diabetes.

This CDR3 is CATSRDLPEISGNTIYF. The CDR3 nucleotides read TGTGCCACCAGCAGAGATTTGCCCGAGATCTCTGGAAACACCATATATTTT. This chain joins TRBV15 and TRBJ1-3, with D unresolved. The CDR3 extends over 17 amino acids. In germline, CDR1 is LNHNV, CDR2 YYDKDF (reference sequence). Between the trimmed V and J ends, which lost 0 bases and 0 bases, there was a span of 12 bases.

This clone was counted ten times or more. In nucleotides, the CDR3 is TGTGCCATCAGTGAGGCGGACTTCGATTCTAACTATGGCTACACCTTC. Amino acid sequence: CAISEADFDSNYGYTF. V and J are TRBV10-3 and TRBJ1-2, with no clear D. V lost 2 bases to trimming and J lost 0 bases, with 13 bases between them. This CDR3 comprises 16 residues. Germline-derived CDR1 and CDR2 are ENHRY and SYGVKD.

The chain recombines TRBV5-1 with TRBJ1-2; TRBD1 aligns across 7 bases. The CDR3 runs 14 residues. Germline V gives CDR1 SGHRS, CDR2 YFSETQ. V shed 0 bases and J 5 bases; nucleotides not matched to a gene: 4. The CDR3 is CASSLALQGYGYTF. In nucleotides, the CDR3 is TGCGCCAGCAGCTTGGCCCTACAGGGGTATGGCTACACCTTC.

A few counts support this clone. The genes are TRBV18 and TRBJ2-2; D unclear. In germline, CDR1 is KGHSH, CDR2 LQKENI. Deletions cut 0 bases from V and 4 bases from J, with 3 bases between. This CDR3 contains 13 residues. The CDR3, as DNA: TGTGCCAGCTCACCACCGACCACCGGGGAGCTGTTTTTT. This gives the protein CASSPPTTGELFF.

The chain joins TRBV5-1 to TRBJ1-1; D might be TRBD1 (6 bases). CDR1 SGHRS and CDR2 YFSETQ come from the germline V gene. The CDR3 has 15 amino acids. V shed 4 bases and J shed 1 base, with 14 bases lying between them. The CDR3 nucleotides read TGCGCCAGCAGCAGCCAACAGGGCTCGAACACTGAAGCTTTCTTT. It translates to CASSSQQGSNTEAFF. The full variable domain, in which reference TRBV5-1 and TRBJ1-1 provide the parts outside the CDR3, is KAGVTQTPRYLIKTRGQQVTLSCSPISGHRSVSWYQQTPGQGLQFLFEYFSETQRNKGNFPGRFSGRQFSNSRSEMNVSTLELGDSALYLCASSSQQGSNTEAFFGQGTRLTVV.

This clone was counted a few times. The chain is built from TRBV6-5 and TRBJ2-7; possible D gene TRBD1, 5 bases. The germline CDR1 and CDR2 sequences are MNHEY and SVGAGI. CDR3 length: 12 amino acids. Trimming cost V 5 bases and J 4 bases, with 9 bases left between them. Here the CDR3 DNA reads TGTGCCAGCAGTCGCCAGGGATACGAGCAGTACTTC. Its translation: CASSRQGYEQYF.

This clone turned up a few times. The chain employs TRBV6-5 and TRBJ1-1; TRBD1 is a possible D gene (5 bases). Per germline, CDR1 MNHEY and CDR2 SVGAGI. V lost 4 bases, J lost 5 bases, and 14 bases lay in between. This CDR3 has 14 residues. The DNA for the CDR3 is TGTGCCAGCAGTTCACCAGGGTCGCGGACTGAAGCTTTCTTT. Translating gives CASSSPGSRTEAFF.

The gene calls are TRBV30 and TRBJ2-7; TRBD2 is a possible D gene (6 bases). V lost 1 base and J 0 bases, leaving 10 bases between the germline ends. The CDR3 is 14 amino acids. The germline gives CDR1 GTSNPN, CDR2 SVGIG (reference sequence). The chain's CDR3 is CAWSGSGLSYEQYF. The CDR3 bases are TGTGCCTGGAGTGGCAGCGGGCTCTCCTACGAGCAGTACTTC.

This clone has more than one count but fewer than ten. The chain employs TRBV9 and TRBJ1-6, with TRBD1 as a possible D gene (5 bases). The CDR3 covers 17 residues. Trimming shortened V by 2 bases and J by 2 bases, and 14 bases separated the two germline ends. Germline-derived CDR1 and CDR2 are SGDLS and YYNGEE. CDR3 nucleotides: TGTGCCAGCAGCGTTTCGGGGGGTGGAACCTATAATTCACCCCTCCACTTT. Amino acids: CASSVSGGGTYNSPLHF.

The J gene is TRBJ2-7, the V gene TRBV7-6; no reliable D call. The length of the CDR3 is 13 residues. From germline, CDR1 is SGHVS and CDR2 FNYEAQ. Trimming removed 5 bases from V and 4 bases from J, with 12 bases in between. The CDR3 loop reads CASSPERFYEQYF. In DNA form, the CDR3 reads TGTGCCAGCAGCCCGGAGCGATTTTACGAGCAGTACTTC.

About this clone: A much larger clone sits a single nucleotide away, making a read error possible. This same CDR3 is encoded by further DNA sequences in the sample. The chain has TRBV11-2 and TRBJ2-3, with 10 nucleotides matching TRBD2. V was pared by 5 bases and J by 1 base, with 3 bases of the junction left unmatched. There are 15 residues in the CDR3. CDR1 and CDR2 from the germline V gene are SGHAT and FQNNGV. The chain's CDR3 is CASSGGLAGTDTQYF. The CDR3 DNA sequence: TGTGCCAGCAGCGGAGGACTAGCGGGCACAGATACGCAGTATTTT.

The chain couples TRBV7-2 to TRBJ1-1; 7 bases fit TRBD1. Unmatched junction bases numbered 9, after V lost 5 bases and J lost 6 bases. The CDR3 length is 14 residues. In germline, CDR1 is SGHTA, CDR2 FQGNSA. Written as DNA, the CDR3 is TGTGCCAGCAGCATCGTACAGGGGTACGCTGAAGCTTTCTTT. It specifies CASSIVQGYAEAFF.

This clone was counted between two and nine times. The V call is TRBV14, the J call TRBJ2-3, with unresolved D. Trimming stripped 1 base from V and 1 base from J, with 9 bases between. The CDR3 length is 15 residues. From germline, CDR1 is SGHDN and CDR2 FVKESK. In DNA form, the CDR3 reads TGTGCCAGCAGCCAAGTTCTGGTTGGCACAGATACGCAGTATTTT. Encoded protein: CASSQVLVGTDTQYF.

This clone was seen more than once but under ten times. The germline gene is not matched at one end of the junction; a read error may be the cause. The rearrangement joins TRBV18 to TRBJ2-7, with D unclear. The germline gives CDR1 KGHSH, CDR2 LQKENI. The CDR3 consists of 16 residues. CDR3 amino acids: CASSPLTDRSSNEQYF. CDR3 DNA sequence: TGTGCCAGCTCACCATTAACAGATCGCTCCTCCAACGAGCAGTACTTC.

This clone was counted many times. The V and J genes are TRBV7-9 and TRBJ1-1, with D possibly TRBD1 on 5 matching bases. Germline CDR1 and CDR2: SEHNR and FQNEAQ (reference sequence). Trimming cost V 7 bases and J 4 bases, with 13 bases left between them. The CDR3 is 13 residues long. For the CDR3, the DNA is TGTGCCAGCACCCAGCGGGGGGGCACTGAAGCTTTCTTT. It is translated as CASTQRGGTEAFF. Variable domain in full (rest from reference TRBV7-9 and TRBJ1-1): DTGVSQNPRHKITKRGQNVTFRCDPISEHNRLYWYRQTLGQGPEFLTYFQNEAQLEKSRLLSDRFSAERPKGSFSTLEIQRTEQGDSAMYLCASTQRGGTEAFFGQGTRLTVV.

This rearrangement joins TRBV7-9 to TRBJ2-6; the D gene is possibly TRBD1 (5 bases). Trimming stripped 7 bases from V and 0 bases from J, with 19 bases between. The CDR3 consists of 18 residues. Germline assignment: CDR1 SEHNR and CDR2 FQNEAQ (reference sequence). The CDR3 region has the DNA TGTGCCAGCACCCCTAACCTCGGCAGGGTCTCTGGGGCCAACGTCCTGACTTTC. Translating gives CASTPNLGRVSGANVLTF.

This clone was found a few times. V and J are TRBV10-3 and TRBJ1-1; D might be TRBD1 (6 bases). The CDR3 has 12 residues. CDR1 and CDR2 from the germline V gene are ENHRY and SYGVKD. Between the trimmed V and J ends, which lost 6 bases and 6 bases, there was a span of 11 bases. Here the CDR3 DNA reads TGTGCCATCAGGACGGACAGCCCTGAAGCTTTCTTT. This gives the protein CAIRTDSPEAFF.